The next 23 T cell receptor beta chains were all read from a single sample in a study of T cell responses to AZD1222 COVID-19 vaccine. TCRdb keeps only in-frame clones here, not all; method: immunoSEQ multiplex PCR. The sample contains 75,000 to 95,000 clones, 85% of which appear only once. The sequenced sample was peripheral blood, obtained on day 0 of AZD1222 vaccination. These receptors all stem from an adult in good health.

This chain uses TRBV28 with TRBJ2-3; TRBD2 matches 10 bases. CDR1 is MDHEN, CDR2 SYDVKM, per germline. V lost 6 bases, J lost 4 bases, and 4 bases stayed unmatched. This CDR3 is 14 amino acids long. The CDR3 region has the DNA TGTGCCAGCAGGAGCGGGGGGGCCCCAGATACGCAGTATTTT. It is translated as CASRSGGAPDTQYF. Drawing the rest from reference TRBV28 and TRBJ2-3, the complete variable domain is DVKVTQSSRYLVKRTGEKVFLECVQDMDHENMFWYRQDPGLGLRLIYFSYDVKMKEKGDIPEGYSVSREKKERFSLILESASTNQTSMYLCASRSGGAPDTQYFGPGTRLTVL.

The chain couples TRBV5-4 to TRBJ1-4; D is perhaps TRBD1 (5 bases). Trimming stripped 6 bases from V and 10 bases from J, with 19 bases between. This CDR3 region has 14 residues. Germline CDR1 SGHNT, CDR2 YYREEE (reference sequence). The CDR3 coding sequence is TGTGCCAGCACCCGAGTCCCGGGACGGGGAAAACTGTTTTTT. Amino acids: CASTRVPGRGKLFF.

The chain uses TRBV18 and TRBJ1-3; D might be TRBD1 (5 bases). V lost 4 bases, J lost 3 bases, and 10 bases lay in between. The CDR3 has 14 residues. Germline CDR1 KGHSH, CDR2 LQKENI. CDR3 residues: CASSLRDLGNTIYF. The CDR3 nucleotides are TGTGCCAGCTCACTTCGGGACCTTGGAAACACCATATATTTT.

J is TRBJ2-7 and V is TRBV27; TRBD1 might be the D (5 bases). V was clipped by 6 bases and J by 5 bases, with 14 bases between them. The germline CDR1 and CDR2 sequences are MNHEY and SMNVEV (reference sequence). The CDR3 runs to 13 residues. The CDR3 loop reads CASRGRALDEQYF. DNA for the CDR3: TGTGCCAGCAGAGGCAGGGCCTTAGACGAGCAGTACTTC.

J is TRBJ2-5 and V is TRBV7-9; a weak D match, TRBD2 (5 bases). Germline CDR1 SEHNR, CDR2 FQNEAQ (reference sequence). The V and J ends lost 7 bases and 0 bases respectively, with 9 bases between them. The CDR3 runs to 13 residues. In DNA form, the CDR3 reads TGTGCCAGCACCTTGAGGGACCAAGAGACCCAGTACTTC. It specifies CASTLRDQETQYF.

The CDR3 coding sequence is TGTGCCAGCAGCTCGGGGAATAATGAGCAGTTCTTC. It is translated as CASSSGNNEQFF. The J gene is TRBJ2-1, the V gene TRBV7-9; TRBD2 might be the D (5 bases). CDR3 size: 12 residues. Germline V lookup: CDR1 SEHNR, CDR2 FQNEAQ (reference sequence). The ends were cut back, 4 bases at V and 7 bases at J, with 8 bases in the middle.

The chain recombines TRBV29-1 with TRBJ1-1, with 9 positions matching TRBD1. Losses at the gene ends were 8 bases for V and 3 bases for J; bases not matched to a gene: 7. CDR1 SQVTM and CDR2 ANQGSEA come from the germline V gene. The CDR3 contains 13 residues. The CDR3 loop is CSLQGALDTEAFF. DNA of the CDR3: TGCAGCTTACAGGGGGCGTTAGACACTGAAGCTTTCTTT.

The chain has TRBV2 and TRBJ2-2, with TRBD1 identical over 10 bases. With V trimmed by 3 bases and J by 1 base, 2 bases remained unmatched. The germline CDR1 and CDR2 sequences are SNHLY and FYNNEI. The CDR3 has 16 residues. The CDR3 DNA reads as TGTGCCAGCAGTGATAGGGACAGGGGGAACACCGGGGAGCTGTTTTTT. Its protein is CASSDRDRGNTGELFF. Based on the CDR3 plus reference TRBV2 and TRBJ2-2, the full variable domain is EPEVTQTPSHQVTQMGQEVILRCVPISNHLYFYWYRQILGQKVEFLVSFYNNEISEKSEIFDDQFSVERPDGSNFTLKIRSTKLEDSAMYFCASSDRDRGNTGELFFGEGSRLTVL.

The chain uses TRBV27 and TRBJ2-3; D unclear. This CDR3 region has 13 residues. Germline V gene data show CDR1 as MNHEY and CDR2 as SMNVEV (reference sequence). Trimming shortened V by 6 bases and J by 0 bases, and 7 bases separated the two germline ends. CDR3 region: CASRSTSTDTQYF. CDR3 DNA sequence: TGTGCCAGCAGATCGACTAGCACAGATACGCAGTATTTT.

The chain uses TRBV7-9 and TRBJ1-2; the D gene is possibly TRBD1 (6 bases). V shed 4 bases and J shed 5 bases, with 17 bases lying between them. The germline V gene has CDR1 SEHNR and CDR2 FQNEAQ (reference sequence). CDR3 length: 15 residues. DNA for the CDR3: TGTGCCAGCAGCTCTTCGACAGGTGGGGATTATGGCTACACCTTC. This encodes CASSSSTGGDYGYTF.

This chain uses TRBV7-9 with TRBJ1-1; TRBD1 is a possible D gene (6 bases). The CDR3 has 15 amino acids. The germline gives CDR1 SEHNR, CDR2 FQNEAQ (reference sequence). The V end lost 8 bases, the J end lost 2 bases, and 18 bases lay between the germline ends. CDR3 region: CASQAQGRLNTEAFF. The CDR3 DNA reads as TGTGCCAGCCAGGCACAGGGCCGGTTAAACACTGAAGCTTTCTTT.

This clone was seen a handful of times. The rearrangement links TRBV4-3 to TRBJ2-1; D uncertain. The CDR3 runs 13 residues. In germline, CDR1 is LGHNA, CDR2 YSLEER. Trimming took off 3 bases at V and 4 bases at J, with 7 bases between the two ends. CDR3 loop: CASSHGDYNEQFF. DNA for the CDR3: TGCGCCAGCAGCCATGGGGATTACAATGAGCAGTTCTTC.

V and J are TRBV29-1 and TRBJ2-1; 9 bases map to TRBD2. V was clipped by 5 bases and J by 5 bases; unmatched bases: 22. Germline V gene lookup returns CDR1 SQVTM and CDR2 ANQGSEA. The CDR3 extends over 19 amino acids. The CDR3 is CSVKPPGRGGGADHNEQFF. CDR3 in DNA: TGCAGCGTTAAGCCTCCAGGGAGAGGCGGGGGGGCCGACCACAATGAGCAGTTCTTC.

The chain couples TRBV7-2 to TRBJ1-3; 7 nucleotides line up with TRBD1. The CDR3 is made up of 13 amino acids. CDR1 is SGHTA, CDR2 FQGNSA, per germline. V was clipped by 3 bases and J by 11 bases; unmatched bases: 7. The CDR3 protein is CASSFSTGLAIYF. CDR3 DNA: TGTGCCAGCAGCTTCTCGACAGGGTTGGCCATATATTTT. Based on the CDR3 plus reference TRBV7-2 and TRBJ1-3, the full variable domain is GAGVSQSPSNKVTEKGKDVELRCDPISGHTALYWYRQSLGQGLEFLIYFQGNSAPDKSGLPSDRFSAERTGGSVSTLTIQRTQQEDSAVYLCASSFSTGLAIYFGEGSWLTVV.

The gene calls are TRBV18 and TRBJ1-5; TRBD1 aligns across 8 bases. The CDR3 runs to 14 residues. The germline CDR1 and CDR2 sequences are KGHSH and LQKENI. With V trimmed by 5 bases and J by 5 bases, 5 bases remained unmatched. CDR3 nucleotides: TGTGCCAGCTCAAAAGAGACAGGGGATCAGCCCCAGCATTTT. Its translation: CASSKETGDQPQHF.

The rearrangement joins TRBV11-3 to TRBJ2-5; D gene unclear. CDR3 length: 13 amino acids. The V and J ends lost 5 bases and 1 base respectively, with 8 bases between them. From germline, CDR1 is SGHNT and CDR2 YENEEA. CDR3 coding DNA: TGTGCCAGCAGCGAGGAGAGCCAAGAGACCCAGTACTTC. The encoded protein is CASSEESQETQYF.

The CDR3 nucleotides are TGTGCCAGTAGTATCCTAGGACAGGGATGGAGACAGCCCCAGCATTTT. It yields the protein CASSILGQGWRQPQHF. The chain employs TRBV19 and TRBJ1-5; TRBD1 aligns across 8 bases. The CDR3 has 16 residues. Germline V gene data show CDR1 as LNHDA and CDR2 as SQIVND (reference sequence). After removal of 3 bases from V and 7 bases from J, the junction contained 11 bases not matched to a gene.

The CDR3 loop is CASSIRGRAFF. CDR3 DNA sequence: TGTGCCAGTAGTATTCGGGGGCGAGCTTTCTTT. This chain uses TRBV19 with TRBJ1-1, with a weak D call TRBD1 (6 bases). The CDR3 is 11 amino acids. The germline gives CDR1 LNHDA, CDR2 SQIVND (reference sequence). Trimming shortened V by 3 bases and J by 10 bases, and 9 bases separated the two germline ends. The full variable domain, in which reference TRBV19 and TRBJ1-1 provide the parts outside the CDR3, is DGGITQSPKYLFRKEGQNVTLSCEQNLNHDAMYWYRQDPGQGLRLIYYSQIVNDFQKGDIAEGYSVSREKKESFPLTVTSAQKNPTAFYLCASSIRGRAFFGQGTRLTVV.

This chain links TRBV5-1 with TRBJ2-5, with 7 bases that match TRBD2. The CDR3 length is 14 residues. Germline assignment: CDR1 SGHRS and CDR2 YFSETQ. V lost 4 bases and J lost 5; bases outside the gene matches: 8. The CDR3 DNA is TGCGCCAGCAGCCCCACGGGGGGTGAGGAGACCCAGTACTTC. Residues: CASSPTGGEETQYF.

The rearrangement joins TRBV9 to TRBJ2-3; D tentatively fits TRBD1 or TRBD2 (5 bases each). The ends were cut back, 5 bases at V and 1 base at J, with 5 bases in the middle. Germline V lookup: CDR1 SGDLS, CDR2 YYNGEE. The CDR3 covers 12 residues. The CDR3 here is CASRGGTDTQYF. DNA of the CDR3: TGTGCCAGCAGGGGGGGCACAGATACGCAGTATTTT.

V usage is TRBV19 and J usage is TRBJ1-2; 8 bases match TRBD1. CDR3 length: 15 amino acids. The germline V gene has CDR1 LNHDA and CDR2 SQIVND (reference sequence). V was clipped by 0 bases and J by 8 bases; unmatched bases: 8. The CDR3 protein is CASSIDGTGLRGYTF. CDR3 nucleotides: TGTGCCAGTAGTATAGACGGGACAGGCCTTCGGGGCTACACCTTC. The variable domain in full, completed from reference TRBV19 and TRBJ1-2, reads DGGITQSPKYLFRKEGQNVTLSCEQNLNHDAMYWYRQDPGQGLRLIYYSQIVNDFQKGDIAEGYSVSREKKESFPLTVTSAQKNPTAFYLCASSIDGTGLRGYTFGSGTRLTVV.

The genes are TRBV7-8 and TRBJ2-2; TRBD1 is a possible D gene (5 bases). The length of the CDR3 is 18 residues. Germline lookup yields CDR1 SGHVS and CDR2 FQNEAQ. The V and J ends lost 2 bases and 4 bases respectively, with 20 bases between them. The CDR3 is CASSLTQGGFVGTGELFF. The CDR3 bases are TGTGCCAGCAGCTTAACCCAGGGTGGGTTCGTTGGCACCGGGGAGCTGTTTTTT.

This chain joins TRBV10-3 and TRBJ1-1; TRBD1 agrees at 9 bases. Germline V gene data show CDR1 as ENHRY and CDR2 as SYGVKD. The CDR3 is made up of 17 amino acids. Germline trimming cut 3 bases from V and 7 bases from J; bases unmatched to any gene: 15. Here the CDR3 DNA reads TGTGCCATCAGTGATGGTTATGGGACAGGGCCGGATGGTGAAGCTTTCTTT. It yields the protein CAISDGYGTGPDGEAFF.